Listed here are 6 T cell receptor beta chains from one sample, sequenced in a study of control samples from healthy donors and cancer patients. Repertoires were generated with immunoSEQ multiplex PCR, while TCRdb's copy carries only in-frame clones and drops some. The repertoire holds roughly 190,000 clones, with around 92% as singletons. Sequencing input: blood. These TCRs come from a woman under 40 in good health.

This chain uses TRBV4-1 with TRBJ1-2; TRBD1 aligns across 8 bases. Trimming cost V 0 bases and J 8 bases; bases outside gene matches: 11. Germline CDR1 is MGHRA and CDR2 is YSYEKL. The CDR3 runs 16 residues. As DNA, the CDR3 is TGCGCCAGCAGCCAAGATCGCGGTACAGGGGGAAGGGGCTACACCTTC. This sequence encodes CASSQDRGTGGRGYTF.

This chain links TRBV28 with TRBJ2-7, with 7 positions matching TRBD1. Germline V gene data show CDR1 as MDHEN and CDR2 as SYDVKM. Losses at the gene ends were 4 bases for V and 3 bases for J; bases not matched to a gene: 6. The CDR3 is 14 residues long. The chain's CDR3 is CASSSGTVIYEQYF. CDR3 in DNA: TGTGCCAGCAGTTCCGGGACAGTCATCTACGAGCAGTACTTC.

This sequence joins TRBV25-1 and TRBJ2-3; 12 bases line up with TRBD2. The CDR3 spans 16 residues. V lost 7 bases and J lost 0; bases outside the gene matches: 5. CDR1 is MGHDK and CDR2 is SYGVNS in the germline V gene. In DNA, the CDR3 is TGTGCCAGCATTCGACTAGCGGGGGTTAGCACAGATACGCAGTATTTT. This translates into CASIRLAGVSTDTQYF.

J is TRBJ2-2 and V is TRBV14, with 7 bases aligning to TRBD1. The germline CDR1 and CDR2 sequences are SGHDN and FVKESK. This CDR3 comprises 16 residues. The trim removed 0 bases at V and 5 bases at J, leaving 6 bases unmatched. The CDR3 sequence is CASSQDPRGRTGELFF. Here the CDR3 DNA reads TGTGCCAGCAGCCAAGATCCGAGGGGGCGAACCGGGGAGCTGTTTTTT.

This clone has just one count. The J gene is TRBJ2-1, the V gene TRBV19; 12 positions match TRBD2. CDR3 length: 16 residues. The V segment lost 10 bases and the J segment 1 base; nucleotides outside the gene matches: 8. Germline CDR1 is LNHDA and CDR2 is SQIVND (reference sequence). The CDR3 loop is CATEGGTSGSYNEQFF. The CDR3 nucleotides are TGTGCCACCGAAGGGGGGACTAGCGGGTCCTACAATGAGCAGTTCTTC. Based on the CDR3 plus reference TRBV19 and TRBJ2-1, the full variable domain is DGGITQSPKYLFRKEGQNVTLSCEQNLNHDAMYWYRQDPGQGLRLIYYSQIVNDFQKGDIAEGYSVSREKKESFPLTVTSAQKNPTAFYLCATEGGTSGSYNEQFFGPGTRLTVL.

This chain joins TRBV28 and TRBJ1-3; 9 bases align to TRBD1. V lost 0 bases and J lost 2; bases outside the gene matches: 2. Looked up from germline, CDR1 is MDHEN and CDR2 is SYDVKM. CDR3 length: 16 residues. CDR3 nucleotide sequence: TGTGCCAGCAGTTTATGGACAGGGGGGGCTGGAAACACCATATATTTT. It specifies CASSLWTGGAGNTIYF.